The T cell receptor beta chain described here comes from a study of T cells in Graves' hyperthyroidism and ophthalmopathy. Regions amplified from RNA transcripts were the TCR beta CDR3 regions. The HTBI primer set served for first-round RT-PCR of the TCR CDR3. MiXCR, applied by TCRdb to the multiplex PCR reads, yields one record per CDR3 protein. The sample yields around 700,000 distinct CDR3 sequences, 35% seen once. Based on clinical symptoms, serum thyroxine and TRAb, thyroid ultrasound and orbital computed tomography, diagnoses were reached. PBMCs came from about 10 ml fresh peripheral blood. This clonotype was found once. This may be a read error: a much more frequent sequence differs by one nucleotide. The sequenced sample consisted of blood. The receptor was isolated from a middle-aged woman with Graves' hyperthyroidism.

CDR3 sequence: CAGSGNRGIGQPQHF. In nucleotides, the CDR3 is TGTGCCGGCAGCGGCAACAGGGGGATAGGCCAGCCCCAGCATTTT. The gene calls are TRBV6-1 and TRBJ1-5; 8 bases are shared with TRBD1. CDR3 length: 15 residues. Per the germline V gene, CDR1 is MNHNS and CDR2 is SASEGT.